This T cell receptor beta chain was profiled in a study of blood T cell repertoires in COVID-19. CDR1 and CDR2 (germline): LGHDT, YNNKEL (reference sequence). The CDR3 consists of 12 residues. Trimming took 4 bases from V and 8 from J, leaving 9 bases between them. Measured with immunoSEQ multiplex PCR; TCRdb has only the in-frame clones, and not every one. The data show 300,000 or so clones, 70% to 90% seen once. The source of this sequence is a woman between 40 and 55 years old with acute or convalescent COVID-19. The chain has TRBV3-1 (or the pseudogene TRBV3-2) and TRBJ2-4; D is perhaps TRBD1 (6 bases). Input material: peripheral blood. The CDR3 loop is CASSLGQYIQYF. The DNA for the CDR3 is TGTGCCAGCAGCCTCGGACAGTACATTCAGTACTTC.